This T cell receptor (beta chain) was identified during a study of CD8 T cells in ankylosing spondylitis. Notes on the study in general: Typical of ankylosing spondylitis blood, it appeared, was a TCR beta motif of eight highly homologous variants.

Of note for this clonotype: Its cognate antigen is unknown.

TCRdb re-called the 5' RACE reads through MiXCR, storing one row per CDR3 protein. The sample shows about 140,000 distinct CDR3 sequences, roughly 8.3% of them seen only once. Trimming pared 0 bases from V and 5 bases from J, leaving 7 bases between. The CDR3 loop spans 13 amino acids. Per germline, CDR1 SGHRS and CDR2 YFSETQ. The V call is TRBV5-1, the J call TRBJ2-3, with D perhaps TRBD1 (6 bases). This clonotype originated in a male donor with ankylosing spondylitis. Sequenced input: synovial fluid, either unsorted or a sorted T cell fraction (not recorded which). CDR3 bases: TGCGCCAGCAGCTTGGCAGGGGTAGATACGCAGTATTTT. It is translated as CASSLAGVDTQYF.